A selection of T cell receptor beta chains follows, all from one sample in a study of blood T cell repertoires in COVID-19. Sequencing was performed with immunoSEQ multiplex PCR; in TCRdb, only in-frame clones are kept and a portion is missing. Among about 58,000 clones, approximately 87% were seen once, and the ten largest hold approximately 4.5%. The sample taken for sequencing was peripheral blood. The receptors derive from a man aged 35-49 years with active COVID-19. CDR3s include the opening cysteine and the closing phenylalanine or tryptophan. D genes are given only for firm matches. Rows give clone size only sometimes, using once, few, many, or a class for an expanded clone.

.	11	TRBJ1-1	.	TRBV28	CASSPLVEAFF	TGTGCCAGCAGTCCCCTAGTTGAAGCTTTCTTT
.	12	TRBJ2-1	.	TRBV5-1	CASSLVRTEQFF	TGCGCCAGCAGCTTGGTGCGGACAGAGCAGTTCTTC
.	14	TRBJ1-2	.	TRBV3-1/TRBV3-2	CASSHSGANYGYTF	TGTGCCAGCAGCCACTCGGGTGCTAACTATGGCTACACCTTC
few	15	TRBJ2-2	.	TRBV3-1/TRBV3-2	CASSRSHGGTGELFF	TGTGCCAGCAGCCGATCCCACGGAGGCACCGGGGAGCTGTTTTTT
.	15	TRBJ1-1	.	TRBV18	CASSPLRLTNTEAFF	TGTGCCAGCTCACCACTGAGGTTGACGAACACTGAAGCTTTCTTT
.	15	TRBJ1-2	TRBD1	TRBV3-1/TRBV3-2	CASSYPGQGGYGYTF	TGTGCCAGCAGCTATCCGGGACAGGGCGGCTATGGCTACACCTTC
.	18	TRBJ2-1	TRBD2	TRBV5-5	CASSLTLAGRGSYNEQFF	TGTGCCAGCAGCTTGACCCTAGCGGGCAGGGGTTCCTACAATGAGCAGTTCTTC
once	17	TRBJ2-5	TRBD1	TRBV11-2	CASSLVPPWTGQETQYF	TGTGCCAGCAGCTTAGTCCCTCCGTGGACAGGACAAGAGACCCAGTACTTC
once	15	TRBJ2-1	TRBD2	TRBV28	CASLSRGRRSNEQFF	TGTGCCAGCCTCAGCCGCGGGAGAAGGAGCAATGAGCAGTTCTTC
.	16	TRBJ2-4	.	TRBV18	CASSPPRGAYKNIQYF	TGTGCCAGCTCACCACCCCGGGGAGCTTACAAAAACATTCAGTACTTC
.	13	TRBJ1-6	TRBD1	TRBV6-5	CASSEGADSPLHF	TGTGCCAGCTCAGAGGGGGCTGATTCACCCCTCCACTTT
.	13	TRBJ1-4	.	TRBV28	CASTIGVYEKLFF	TGTGCCAGCACCATCGGAGTTTATGAAAAACTGTTTTTT
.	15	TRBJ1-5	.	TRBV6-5	CASSFLTDSYQPQHF	TGTGCCAGCAGTTTTCTCACGGACAGCTATCAGCCCCAGCATTTT
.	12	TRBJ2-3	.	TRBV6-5	CASTPRGDTQYF	TGTGCCAGCACTCCCAGGGGTGATACGCAGTATTTT
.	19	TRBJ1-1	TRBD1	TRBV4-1	CASSQGFRDRGRKGTEAFF	TGCGCCAGCAGCCAAGGTTTCAGGGACAGGGGGCGGAAAGGCACTGAAGCTTTCTTT
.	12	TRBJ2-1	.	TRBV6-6	CASSTTGNEQFF	TGTGCCAGCAGCACTACAGGGAATGAGCAGTTCTTC
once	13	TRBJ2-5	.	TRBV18	CASSPDRQETQYF	TGTGCCAGCTCACCAGACAGACAAGAGACCCAGTACTTC
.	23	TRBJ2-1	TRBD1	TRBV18	CASSPPPGVDRGKGGTSYNEQFF	TGTGCCAGCTCACCACCTCCCGGGGTGGACAGGGGTAAAGGTGGGACCTCCTACAATGAGCAGTTCTTC
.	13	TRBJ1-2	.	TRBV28	CASRAPANYGFTF	TGTGCCAGCAGAGCCCCAGCTAACTATGGCTTCACCTTC
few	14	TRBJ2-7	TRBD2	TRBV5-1	CASSASSGQSEQYF	TGCGCCAGCAGCGCCTCTAGCGGCCAAAGCGAGCAGTACTTC
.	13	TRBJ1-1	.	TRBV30	CAWITGQNTEAFF	TGTGCCTGGATTACGGGACAGAACACTGAAGCTTTCTTT
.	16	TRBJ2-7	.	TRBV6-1	CASSEGAGFHSYEQYF	TGTGCCAGCAGTGAGGGCGCCGGATTTCACTCCTACGAGCAGTACTTC